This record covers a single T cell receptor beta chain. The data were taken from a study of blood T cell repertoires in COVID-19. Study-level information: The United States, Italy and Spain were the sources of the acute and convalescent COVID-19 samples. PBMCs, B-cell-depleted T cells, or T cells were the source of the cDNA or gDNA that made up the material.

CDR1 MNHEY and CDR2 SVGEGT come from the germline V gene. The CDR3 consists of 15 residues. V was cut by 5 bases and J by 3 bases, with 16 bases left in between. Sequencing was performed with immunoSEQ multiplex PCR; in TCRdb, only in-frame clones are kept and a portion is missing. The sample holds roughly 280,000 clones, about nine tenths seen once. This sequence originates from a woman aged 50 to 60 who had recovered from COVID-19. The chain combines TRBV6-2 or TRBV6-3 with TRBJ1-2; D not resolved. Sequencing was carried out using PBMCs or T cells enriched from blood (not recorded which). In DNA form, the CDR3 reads TGTGCCAGCAGTGACCCGCGGGTTGAATACTATGGCTACACCTTC. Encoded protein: CASSDPRVEYYGYTF.